The clone carrying this T cell receptor beta chain was detected once. Method: immunoSEQ multiplex PCR; TCRdb's copy keeps in-frame clones and lacks some. Of approximately 260,000 clones in the sample, 86% were seen once. The data were taken from a study of cytomegalovirus exposure and HLA in healthy donors. Germline assignment: CDR1 SGHRS and CDR2 YFSETQ. V trimming: 4 bases; J trimming: 0 bases; junction bases outside the gene matches: 5. The CDR3 covers 15 residues. Sequencing was carried out using PBMCs. The sequence derives from a woman aged 18-29 years in good health and CMV-seronegative. This chain uses TRBV5-1 with TRBJ2-5, with TRBD1 matching 8 bases. This CDR3 reads CASSPGGSYQETQYF. The CDR3 DNA reads TGCGCCAGCAGCCCAGGGGGCTCGTACCAAGAGACCCAGTACTTC.